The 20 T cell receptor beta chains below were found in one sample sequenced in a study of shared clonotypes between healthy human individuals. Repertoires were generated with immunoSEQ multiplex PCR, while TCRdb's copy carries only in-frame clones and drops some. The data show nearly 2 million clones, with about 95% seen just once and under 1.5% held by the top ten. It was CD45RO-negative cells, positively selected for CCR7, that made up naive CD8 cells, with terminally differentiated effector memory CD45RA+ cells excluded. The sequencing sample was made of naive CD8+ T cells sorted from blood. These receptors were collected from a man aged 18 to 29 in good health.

The CDR3 reads CASSFRGTPDTQYF. CDR3 DNA sequence: TGTGCCAGCAGCTTCAGGGGGACTCCAGATACGCAGTATTTT. The genes are TRBV5-4 and TRBJ2-3; possible D gene TRBD1, 7 bases. Germline assignment: CDR1 SGHNT and CDR2 YYREEE (reference sequence). The V end lost 2 bases, the J end lost 4 bases, and 11 bases lay between the germline ends. CDR3 length: 14 residues.

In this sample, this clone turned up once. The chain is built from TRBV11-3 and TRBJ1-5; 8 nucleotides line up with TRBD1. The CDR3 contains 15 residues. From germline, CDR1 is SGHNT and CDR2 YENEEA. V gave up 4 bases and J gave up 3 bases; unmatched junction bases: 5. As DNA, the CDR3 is TGTGCCAGCAGCTCTACAGGGGGGGCCAATCAGCCCCAGCATTTT. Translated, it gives CASSSTGGANQPQHF.

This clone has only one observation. This chain's CDR3 is CASSLSPYTEAFF. The CDR3 nucleotides read TGTGCCAGCAGTTTATCGCCGTACACTGAAGCTTTCTTT. The chain joins TRBV27 to TRBJ1-1; D is unresolved. Trimming left V 0 bases short and J 3 bases short, with 5 bases between. This CDR3 comprises 13 residues. CDR1 MNHEY and CDR2 SMNVEV come from the germline V gene (reference sequence).

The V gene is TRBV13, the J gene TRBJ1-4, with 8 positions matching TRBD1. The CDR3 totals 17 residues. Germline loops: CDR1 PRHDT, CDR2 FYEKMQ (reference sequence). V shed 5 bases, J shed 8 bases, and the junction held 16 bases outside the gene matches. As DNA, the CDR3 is TGTGCCAGCAGCCCAGCCCCGCTAACAGGGGGTTTCGAAAAACTGTTTTTT. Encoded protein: CASSPAPLTGGFEKLFF.

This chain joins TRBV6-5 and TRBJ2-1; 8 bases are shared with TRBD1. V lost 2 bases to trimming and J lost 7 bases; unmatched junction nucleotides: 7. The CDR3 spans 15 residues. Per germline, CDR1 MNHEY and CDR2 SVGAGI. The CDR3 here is CASSYGQGAKNEQFF. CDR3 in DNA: TGTGCCAGCAGTTACGGGCAGGGGGCCAAGAATGAGCAGTTCTTC.

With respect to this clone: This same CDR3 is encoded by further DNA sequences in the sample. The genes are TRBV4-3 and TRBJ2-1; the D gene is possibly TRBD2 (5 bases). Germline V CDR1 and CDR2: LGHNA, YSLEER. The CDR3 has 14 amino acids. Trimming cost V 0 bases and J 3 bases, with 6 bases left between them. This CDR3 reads CASSQEGDYNEQFF. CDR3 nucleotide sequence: TGCGCCAGCAGCCAAGAGGGAGACTACAATGAGCAGTTCTTC.

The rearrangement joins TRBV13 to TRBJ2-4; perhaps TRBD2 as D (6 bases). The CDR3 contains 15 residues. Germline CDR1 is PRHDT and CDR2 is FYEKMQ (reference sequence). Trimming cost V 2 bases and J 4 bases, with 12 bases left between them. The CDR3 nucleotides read TGTGCCAGCAGCTTATACGGACTACTAAAAAACATTCAGTACTTC. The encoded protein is CASSLYGLLKNIQYF.

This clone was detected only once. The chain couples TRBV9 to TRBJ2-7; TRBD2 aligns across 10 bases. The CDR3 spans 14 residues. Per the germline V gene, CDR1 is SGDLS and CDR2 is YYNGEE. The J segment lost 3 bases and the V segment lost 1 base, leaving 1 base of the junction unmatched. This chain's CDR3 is CASSVKREGYEQYF. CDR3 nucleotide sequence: TGTGCCAGCAGCGTAAAGCGGGAGGGCTACGAGCAGTACTTC.

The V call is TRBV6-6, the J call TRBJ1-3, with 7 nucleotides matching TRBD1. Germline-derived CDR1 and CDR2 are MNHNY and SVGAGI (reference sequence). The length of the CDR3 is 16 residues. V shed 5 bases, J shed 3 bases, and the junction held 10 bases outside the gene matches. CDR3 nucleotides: TGTGCCAGCAGTCCTGGACAGGATGGTTTTGGAAACACCATATATTTT. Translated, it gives CASSPGQDGFGNTIYF.

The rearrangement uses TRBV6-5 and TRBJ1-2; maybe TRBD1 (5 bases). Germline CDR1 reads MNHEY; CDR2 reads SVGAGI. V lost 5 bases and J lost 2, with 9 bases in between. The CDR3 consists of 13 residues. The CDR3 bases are TGTGCCAGCAGTCCGGGGGGAAACTATGGCTACACCTTC. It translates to CASSPGGNYGYTF.

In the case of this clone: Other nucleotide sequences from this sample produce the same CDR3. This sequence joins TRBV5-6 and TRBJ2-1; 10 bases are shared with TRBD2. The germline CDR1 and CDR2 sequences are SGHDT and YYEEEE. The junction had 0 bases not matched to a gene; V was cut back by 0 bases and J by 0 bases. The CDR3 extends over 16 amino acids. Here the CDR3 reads CASSLGLAGSYNEQFF. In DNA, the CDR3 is TGTGCCAGCAGCTTGGGACTAGCGGGCTCCTACAATGAGCAGTTCTTC.

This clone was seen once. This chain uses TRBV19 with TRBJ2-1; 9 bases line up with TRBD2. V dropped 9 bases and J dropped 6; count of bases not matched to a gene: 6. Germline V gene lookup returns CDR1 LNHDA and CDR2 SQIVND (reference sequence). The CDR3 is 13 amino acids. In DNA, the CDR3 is TGTGCCAGCAAGGGACTAGCCGGCAATGAGCAGTTCTTC. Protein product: CASKGLAGNEQFF.

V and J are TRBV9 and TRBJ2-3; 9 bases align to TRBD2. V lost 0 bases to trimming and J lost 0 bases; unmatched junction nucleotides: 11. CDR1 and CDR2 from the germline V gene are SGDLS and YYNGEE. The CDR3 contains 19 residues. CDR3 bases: TGTGCCAGCAGCGTAGGGGTTAGCGGGGGCCCTCTTAGCACAGATACGCAGTATTTT. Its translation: CASSVGVSGGPLSTDTQYF.

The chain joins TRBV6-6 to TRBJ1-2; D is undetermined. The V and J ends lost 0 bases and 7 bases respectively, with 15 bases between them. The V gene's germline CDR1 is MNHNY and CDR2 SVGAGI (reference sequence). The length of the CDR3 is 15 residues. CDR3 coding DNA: TGTGCCAGCAGTTACTCTCGGGGAGGATCCGGTGGCTACACCTTC. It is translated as CASSYSRGGSGGYTF.

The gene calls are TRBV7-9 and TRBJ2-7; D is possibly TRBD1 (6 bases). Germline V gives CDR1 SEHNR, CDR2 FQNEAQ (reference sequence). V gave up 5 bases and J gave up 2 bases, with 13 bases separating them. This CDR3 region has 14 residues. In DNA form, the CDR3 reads TGTGCCAGCAGCCACCCGGGACATCCCTACGAGCAGTACTTC. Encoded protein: CASSHPGHPYEQYF.

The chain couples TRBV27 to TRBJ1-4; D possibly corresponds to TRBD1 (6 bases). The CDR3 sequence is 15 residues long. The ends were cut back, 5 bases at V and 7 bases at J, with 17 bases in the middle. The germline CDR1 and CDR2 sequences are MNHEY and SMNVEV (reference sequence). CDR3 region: CASSPRGGAAEKLFF. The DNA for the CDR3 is TGTGCCAGCAGTCCGAGGGGGGGAGCGGCTGAAAAACTGTTTTTT.

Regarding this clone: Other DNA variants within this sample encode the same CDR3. The CDR3 sequence: CASSLAGTAYEQYF. CDR3 nucleotide sequence: TGTGCCAGCAGTCTTGCCGGGACTGCCTACGAGCAGTACTTC. The rearrangement uses TRBV28 and TRBJ2-7, with D possibly being TRBD2 (6 bases). The germline V and J ends were trimmed by 5 bases and 2 bases, with 13 bases remaining between them. CDR3 size: 14 residues. Germline assignment: CDR1 MDHEN and CDR2 SYDVKM.

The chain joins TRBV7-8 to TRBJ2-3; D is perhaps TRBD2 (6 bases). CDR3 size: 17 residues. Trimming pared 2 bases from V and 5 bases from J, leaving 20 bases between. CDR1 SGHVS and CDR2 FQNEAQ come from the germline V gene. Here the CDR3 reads CASSLMGKGLRGDTQYF. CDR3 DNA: TGTGCCAGCAGCTTAATGGGAAAAGGACTAAGGGGAGATACGCAGTATTTT.

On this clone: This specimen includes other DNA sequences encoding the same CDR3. CDR3 nucleotides: TGCGCCAGCAGCCAAGAAAGGGGGCAGTTAAACTATGGCTACACCTTC. It codes for CASSQERGQLNYGYTF. The genes are TRBV4-1 and TRBJ1-2; 7 bases align to TRBD1. With 0 bases clipped from V and 2 bases from J, the junction kept 6 bases outside the gene matches. This CDR3 is 16 amino acids long. Germline V gene data show CDR1 as MGHRA and CDR2 as YSYEKL.

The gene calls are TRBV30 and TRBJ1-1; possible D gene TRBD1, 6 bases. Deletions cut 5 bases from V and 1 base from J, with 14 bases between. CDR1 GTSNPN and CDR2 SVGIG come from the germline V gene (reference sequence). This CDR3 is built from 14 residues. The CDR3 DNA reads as TGTGCCTGGGGGTGGGGGCGAGCGAACACTGAAGCTTTCTTT. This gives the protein CAWGWGRANTEAFF.